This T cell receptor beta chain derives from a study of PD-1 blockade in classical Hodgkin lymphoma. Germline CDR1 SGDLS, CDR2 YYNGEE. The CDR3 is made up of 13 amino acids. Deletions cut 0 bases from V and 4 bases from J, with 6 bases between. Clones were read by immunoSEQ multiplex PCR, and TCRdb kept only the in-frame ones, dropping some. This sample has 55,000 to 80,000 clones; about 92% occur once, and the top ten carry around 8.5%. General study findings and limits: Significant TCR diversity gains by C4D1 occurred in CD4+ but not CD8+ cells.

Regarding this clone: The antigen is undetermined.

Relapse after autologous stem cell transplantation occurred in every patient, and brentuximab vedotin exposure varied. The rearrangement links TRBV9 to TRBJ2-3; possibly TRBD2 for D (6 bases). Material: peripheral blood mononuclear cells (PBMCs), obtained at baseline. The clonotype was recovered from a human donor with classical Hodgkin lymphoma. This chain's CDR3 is CASSVGGADTQYF. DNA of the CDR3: TGTGCCAGCAGCGTAGGGGGGGCAGATACGCAGTATTTT. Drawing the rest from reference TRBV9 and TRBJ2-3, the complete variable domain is DSGVTQTPKHLITATGQRVTLRCSPRSGDLSVYWYQQSLDQGLQFLIQYYNGEERAKGNILERFSAQQFPDLHSELNLSSLELGDSALYFCASSVGGADTQYFGPGTRLTVL.